This TCR beta chain is from a study of beta chain features in type 1 diabetes. General observations from the study: Researchers report that Type 1 diabetes patients had moderately but significantly shorter TCRB CDR3s across all four CD4+ subsets.

Germline V gene data show CDR1 as KGHSH and CDR2 as LQKENI. CDR3 length equals 18 residues. V was shortened by 2 bases and J by 0 bases, with 17 bases between the two germline ends. Isolated RNA was reverse transcribed in full, so expressed TCRB transcripts were sequenced. Profiled with immunoSEQ multiplex PCR; TCRdb holds only in-frame clones, not every one. The sample lists more than 200,000 clones; roughly 17% were seen once. As regards this clone: Its matching antigen is unknown.

This clonotype was obtained from a man younger than 40 with type 1 diabetes. J is TRBJ2-4 and V is TRBV18; D is ambiguous. Material for sequencing was naive CD4+ T cells from blood. CDR3 DNA: TGTGCCAGCTCACCAGGGTTTGCAACACTTGTAGCCAAAAACATTCAGTACTTC. Its protein is CASSPGFATLVAKNIQYF. The full variable domain, its missing parts supplied by reference TRBV18 and TRBJ2-4, is NAGVMQNPRHLVRRRGQEARLRCSPMKGHSHVYWYRQLPEEGLKFMVYLQKENIIDESGMPKERFSAEFPKEGPSILRIQQVVRGDSAAYFCASSPGFATLVAKNIQYFGAGTRLSVL.